The clone carrying this T cell receptor beta chain was seen a single time. Its cognate antigen is unknown. This sample was taken from a study of CD8+CD57+ T cells in acquired aplastic anemia. Study-wide findings and caveats: Patients shared just under 30 CD8+ CDR3 sequences with controls.

The authors sequenced patients whose flow cytometry had shown CD8+CD57+ cell expansion. Template material for TCR beta VDJ and CDR3 profiling consisted of genomic DNA. From the reads, TCRdb called clonotypes with MiXCR, one entry per CDR3 protein. The sample comprises 250,000 to 300,000 distinct CDR3 sequences, approximately 57% of which are singletons, and approximately 1.2% rests with the top ten. This CDR3 comprises 13 residues. V was shortened by 7 bases and J by 4 bases, with 14 bases between the two germline ends. From germline, CDR1 is MDHEN and CDR2 SYDVKM. The origin of this receptor is a human donor with aplastic anemia. Sequencing was carried out using sorted CD4+, CD8+, or CD8+CD57+ T cells (not recorded which) from PBMCs. The chain carries TRBV28 and TRBJ2-7; tentatively, D is TRBD1 or TRBD2 (5 bases each). CDR3 in amino acids: CASTPGRKYEQYF. The CDR3, as DNA: TGTGCCAGCACTCCGGGACGCAAGTACGAGCAGTACTTC.